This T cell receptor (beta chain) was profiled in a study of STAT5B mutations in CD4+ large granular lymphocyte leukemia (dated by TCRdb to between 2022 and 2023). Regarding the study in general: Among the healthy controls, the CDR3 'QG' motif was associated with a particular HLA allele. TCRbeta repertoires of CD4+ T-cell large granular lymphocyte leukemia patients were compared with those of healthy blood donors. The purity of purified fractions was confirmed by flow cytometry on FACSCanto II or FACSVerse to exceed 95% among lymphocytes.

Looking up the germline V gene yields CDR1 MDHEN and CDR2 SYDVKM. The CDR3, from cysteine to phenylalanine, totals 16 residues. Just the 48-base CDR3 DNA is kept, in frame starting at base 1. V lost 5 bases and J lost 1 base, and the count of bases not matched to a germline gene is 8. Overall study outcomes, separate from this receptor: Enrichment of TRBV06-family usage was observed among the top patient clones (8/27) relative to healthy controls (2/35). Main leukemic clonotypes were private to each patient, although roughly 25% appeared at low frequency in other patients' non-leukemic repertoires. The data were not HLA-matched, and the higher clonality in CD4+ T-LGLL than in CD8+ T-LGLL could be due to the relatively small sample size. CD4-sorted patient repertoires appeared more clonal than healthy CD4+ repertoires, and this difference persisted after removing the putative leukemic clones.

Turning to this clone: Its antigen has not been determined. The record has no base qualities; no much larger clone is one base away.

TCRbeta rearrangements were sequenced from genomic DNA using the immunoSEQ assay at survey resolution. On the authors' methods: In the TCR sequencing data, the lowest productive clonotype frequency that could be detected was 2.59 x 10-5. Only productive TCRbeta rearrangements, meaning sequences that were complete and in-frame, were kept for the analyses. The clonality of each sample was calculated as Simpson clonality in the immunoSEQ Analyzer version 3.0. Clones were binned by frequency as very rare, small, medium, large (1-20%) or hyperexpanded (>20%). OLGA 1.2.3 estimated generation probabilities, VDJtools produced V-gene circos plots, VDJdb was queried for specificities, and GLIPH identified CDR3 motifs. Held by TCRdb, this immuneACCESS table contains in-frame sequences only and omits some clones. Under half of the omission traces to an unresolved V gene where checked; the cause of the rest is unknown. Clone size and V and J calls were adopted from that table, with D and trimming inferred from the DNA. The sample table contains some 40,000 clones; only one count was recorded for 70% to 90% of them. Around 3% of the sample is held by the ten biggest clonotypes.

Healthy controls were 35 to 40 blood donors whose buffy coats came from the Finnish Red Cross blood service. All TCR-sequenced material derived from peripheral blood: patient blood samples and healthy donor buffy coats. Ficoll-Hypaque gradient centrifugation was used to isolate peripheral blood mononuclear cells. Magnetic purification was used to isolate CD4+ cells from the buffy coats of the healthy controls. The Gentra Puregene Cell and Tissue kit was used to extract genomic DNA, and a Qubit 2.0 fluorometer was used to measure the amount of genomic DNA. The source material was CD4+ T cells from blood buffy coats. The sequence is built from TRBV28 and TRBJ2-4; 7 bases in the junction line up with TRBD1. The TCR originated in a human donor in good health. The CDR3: CASSVTGFGAKNIQYF. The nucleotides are TGTGCCAGCAGTGTGACAGGGTTCGGGGCCAAAAACATTCAGTACTTC.